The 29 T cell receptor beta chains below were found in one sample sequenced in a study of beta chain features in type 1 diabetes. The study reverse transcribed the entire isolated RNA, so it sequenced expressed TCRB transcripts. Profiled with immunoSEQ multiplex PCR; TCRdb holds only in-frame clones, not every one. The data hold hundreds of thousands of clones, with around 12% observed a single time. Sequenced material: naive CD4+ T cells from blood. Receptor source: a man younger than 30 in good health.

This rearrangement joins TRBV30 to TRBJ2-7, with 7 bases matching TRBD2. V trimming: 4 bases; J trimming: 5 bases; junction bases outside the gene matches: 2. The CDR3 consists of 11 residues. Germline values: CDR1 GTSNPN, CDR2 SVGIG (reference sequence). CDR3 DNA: TGTGCCTGGACCCGGGGGGACGAGCAGTACTTC. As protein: CAWTRGDEQYF.

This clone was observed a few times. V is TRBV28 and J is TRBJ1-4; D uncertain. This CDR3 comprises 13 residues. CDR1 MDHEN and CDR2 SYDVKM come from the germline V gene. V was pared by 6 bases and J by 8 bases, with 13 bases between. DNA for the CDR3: TGTGCCAGCAGCGGACGGCGGAGGGAAAAACTGTTTTTT. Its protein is CASSGRRREKLFF.

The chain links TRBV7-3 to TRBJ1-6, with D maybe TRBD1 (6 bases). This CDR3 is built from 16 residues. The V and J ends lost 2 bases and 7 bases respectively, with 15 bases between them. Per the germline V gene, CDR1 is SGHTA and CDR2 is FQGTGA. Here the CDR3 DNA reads TGTGCCAGCAGCTTATACGGGGGGGGCCGCAATTCACCCCTCCACTTT. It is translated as CASSLYGGGRNSPLHF. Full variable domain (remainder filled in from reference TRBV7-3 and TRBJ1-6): GAGVSQTPSNKVTEKGKYVELRCDPISGHTALYWYRQSLGQGPEFLIYFQGTGAADDSGLPNDRFFAVRPEGSVSTLKIQRTERGDSAVYLCASSLYGGGRNSPLHFGNGTRLTVT.

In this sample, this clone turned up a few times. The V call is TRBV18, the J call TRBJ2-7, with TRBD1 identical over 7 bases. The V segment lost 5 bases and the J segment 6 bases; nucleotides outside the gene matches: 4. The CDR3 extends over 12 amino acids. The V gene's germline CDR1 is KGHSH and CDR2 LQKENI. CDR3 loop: CASSGDRAEQYF. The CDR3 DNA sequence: TGTGCCAGCTCAGGCGACAGGGCCGAGCAGTACTTC.

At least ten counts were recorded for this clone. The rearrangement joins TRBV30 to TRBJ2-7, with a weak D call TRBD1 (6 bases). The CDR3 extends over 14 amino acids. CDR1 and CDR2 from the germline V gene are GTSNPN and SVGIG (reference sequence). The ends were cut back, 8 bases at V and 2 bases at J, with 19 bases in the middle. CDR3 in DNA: TGTGCCATCGACGTGGGCAGGGGCACCTACGAGCAGTACTTC. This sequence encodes CAIDVGRGTYEQYF.

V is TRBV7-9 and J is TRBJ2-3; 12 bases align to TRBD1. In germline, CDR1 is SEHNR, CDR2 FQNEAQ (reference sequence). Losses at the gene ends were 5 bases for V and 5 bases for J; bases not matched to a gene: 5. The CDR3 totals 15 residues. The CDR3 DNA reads TGTGCCAGCAGCCCGGGACAGGGGGCGTTAGATACGCAGTATTTT. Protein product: CASSPGQGALDTQYF.

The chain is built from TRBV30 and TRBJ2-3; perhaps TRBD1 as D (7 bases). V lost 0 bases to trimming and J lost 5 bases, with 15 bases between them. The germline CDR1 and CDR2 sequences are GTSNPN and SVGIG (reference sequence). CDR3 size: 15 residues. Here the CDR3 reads CAWSVGGGLGDTQYF. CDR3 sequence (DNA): TGTGCCTGGAGTGTAGGAGGGGGCTTAGGAGATACGCAGTATTTT.

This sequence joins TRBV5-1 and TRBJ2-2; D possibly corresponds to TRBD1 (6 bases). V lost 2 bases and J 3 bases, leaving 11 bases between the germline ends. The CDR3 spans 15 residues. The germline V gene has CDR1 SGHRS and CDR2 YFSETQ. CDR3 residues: CASSFQGTDTGELFF. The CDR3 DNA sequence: TGCGCCAGCAGCTTCCAGGGGACGGACACCGGGGAGCTGTTTTTT.

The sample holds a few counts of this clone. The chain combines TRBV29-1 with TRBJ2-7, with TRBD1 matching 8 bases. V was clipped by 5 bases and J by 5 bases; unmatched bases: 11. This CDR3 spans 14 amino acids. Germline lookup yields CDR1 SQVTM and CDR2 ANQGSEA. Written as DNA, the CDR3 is TGCAGCGTTCTTCATACAGGGGGAGAAAACGAGCAGTACTTC. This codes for CSVLHTGGENEQYF.

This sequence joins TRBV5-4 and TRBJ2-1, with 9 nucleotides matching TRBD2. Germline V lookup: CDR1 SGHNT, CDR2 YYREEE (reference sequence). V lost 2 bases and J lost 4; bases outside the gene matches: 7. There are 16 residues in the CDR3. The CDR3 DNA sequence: TGTGCCAGCAGCTTAGTAGAGCGGGAGGTTTACAATGAGCAGTTCTTC. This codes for CASSLVEREVYNEQFF. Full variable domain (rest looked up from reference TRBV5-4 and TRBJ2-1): ETGVTQSPTHLIKTRGQQVTLRCSSQSGHNTVSWYQQALGQGPQFIFQYYREEENGRGNFPPRFSGLQFPNYSSELNVNALELDDSALYLCASSLVEREVYNEQFFGPGTRLTVL.

Here the CDR3 reads CASSPITGTDEAFF. The DNA for the CDR3 is TGTGCCAGCTCACCTATAACAGGGACAGATGAAGCTTTCTTT. The chain carries TRBV18 and TRBJ1-1; 7 positions agree with TRBD1. V was pared by 3 bases and J by 7 bases, with 8 bases of the junction left unmatched. The CDR3 is 14 residues long. Germline assignment: CDR1 KGHSH and CDR2 LQKENI.

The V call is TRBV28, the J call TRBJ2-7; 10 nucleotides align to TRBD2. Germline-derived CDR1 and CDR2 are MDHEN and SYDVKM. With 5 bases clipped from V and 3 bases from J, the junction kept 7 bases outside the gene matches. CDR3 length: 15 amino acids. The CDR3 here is CASSRRTSGNYEQYF. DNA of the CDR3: TGTGCCAGCAGTCGGAGGACTAGCGGAAACTACGAGCAGTACTTC.

This CDR3 is CATRRKETSGDNEQFF. In DNA, the CDR3 is TGTGCCACGAGGCGGAAGGAGACTAGCGGGGACAATGAGCAGTTCTTC. The chain employs TRBV10-3 and TRBJ2-1; TRBD2 agrees at 11 bases. CDR1 ENHRY and CDR2 SYGVKD come from the germline V gene. The junction had 13 bases not matched to a gene; V was cut back by 10 bases and J by 5 bases. This CDR3 spans 16 amino acids.

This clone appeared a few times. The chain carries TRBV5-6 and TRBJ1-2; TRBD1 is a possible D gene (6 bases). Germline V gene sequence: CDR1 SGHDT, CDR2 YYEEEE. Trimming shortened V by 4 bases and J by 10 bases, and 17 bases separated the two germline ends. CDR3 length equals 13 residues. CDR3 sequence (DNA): TGTGCCAGCAGCCTACAGGGCCGTGGGAACTACACCTTC. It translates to CASSLQGRGNYTF.

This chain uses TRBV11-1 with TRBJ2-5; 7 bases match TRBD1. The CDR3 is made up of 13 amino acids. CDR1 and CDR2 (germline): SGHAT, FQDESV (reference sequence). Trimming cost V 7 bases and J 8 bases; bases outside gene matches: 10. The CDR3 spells CASTGRGRLTQYF. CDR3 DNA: TGTGCCAGCACCGGTAGGGGGCGCCTAACCCAGTACTTC. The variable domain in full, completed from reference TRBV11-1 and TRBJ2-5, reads EAEVAQSPRYKITEKSQAVAFWCDPISGHATLYWYRQILGQGPELLVQFQDESVVDDSQLPKDRFSAERLKGVDSTLKIQPAELGDSAMYLCASTGRGRLTQYFGPGTRLLVL.

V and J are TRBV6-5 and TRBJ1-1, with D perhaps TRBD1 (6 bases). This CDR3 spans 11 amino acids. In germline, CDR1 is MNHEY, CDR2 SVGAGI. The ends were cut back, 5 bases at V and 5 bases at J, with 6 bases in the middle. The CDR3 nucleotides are TGTGCCAGCAGTCAGGGGACTGAAGCTTTCTTT. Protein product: CASSQGTEAFF.

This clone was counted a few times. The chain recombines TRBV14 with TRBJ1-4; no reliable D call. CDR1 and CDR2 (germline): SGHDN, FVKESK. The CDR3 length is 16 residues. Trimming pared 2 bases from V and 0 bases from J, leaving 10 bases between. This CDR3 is CASSQFQFATNEKLFF. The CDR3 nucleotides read TGTGCCAGCAGCCAATTCCAATTTGCAACTAATGAAAAACTGTTTTTT.

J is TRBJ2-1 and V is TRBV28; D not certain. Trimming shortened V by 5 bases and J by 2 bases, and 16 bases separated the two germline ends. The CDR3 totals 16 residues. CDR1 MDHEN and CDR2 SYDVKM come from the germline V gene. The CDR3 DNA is TGTGCCAGCAGTCGTCTCGCCAGGTCCACCTACAATGAGCAGTTCTTC. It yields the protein CASSRLARSTYNEQFF.

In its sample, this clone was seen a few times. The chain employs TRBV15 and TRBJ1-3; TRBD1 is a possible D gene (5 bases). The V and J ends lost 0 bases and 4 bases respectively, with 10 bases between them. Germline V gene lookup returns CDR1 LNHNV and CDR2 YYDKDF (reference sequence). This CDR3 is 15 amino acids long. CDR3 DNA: TGTGCCACCAGCAGAGATCGCCACAGGGGAAACACCATATATTTT. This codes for CATSRDRHRGNTIYF.

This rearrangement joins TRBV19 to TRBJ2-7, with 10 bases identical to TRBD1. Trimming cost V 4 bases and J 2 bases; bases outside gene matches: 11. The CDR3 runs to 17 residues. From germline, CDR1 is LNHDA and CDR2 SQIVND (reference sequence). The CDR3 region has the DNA TGTGCCAGTAGTACCCAAACCGGGACAGGGGTGACCTACGAGCAGTACTTC. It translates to CASSTQTGTGVTYEQYF.

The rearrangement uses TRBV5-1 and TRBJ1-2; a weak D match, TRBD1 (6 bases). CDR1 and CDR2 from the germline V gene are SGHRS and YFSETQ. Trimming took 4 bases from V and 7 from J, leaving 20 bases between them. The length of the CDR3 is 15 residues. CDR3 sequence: CASSPPTGLTRGYTF. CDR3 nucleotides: TGCGCCAGCAGCCCCCCGACAGGATTAACCCGTGGCTACACCTTC.

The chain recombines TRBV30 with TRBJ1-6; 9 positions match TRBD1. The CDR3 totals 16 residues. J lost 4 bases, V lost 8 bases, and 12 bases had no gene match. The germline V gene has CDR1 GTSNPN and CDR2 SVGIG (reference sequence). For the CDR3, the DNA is TGTGCCCATGGTGCCGGGACAGGGCCTTATAATTCACCCCTCCACTTT. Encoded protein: CAHGAGTGPYNSPLHF. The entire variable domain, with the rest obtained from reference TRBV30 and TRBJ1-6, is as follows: SQTIHQWPATLVQPVGSPLSLECTVEGTSNPNLYWYRQAAGRGLQLLFYSVGIGQISSEVPQNLSASRPQDRQFILSSKKLLLSDSGFYLCAHGAGTGPYNSPLHFGNGTRLTVT.

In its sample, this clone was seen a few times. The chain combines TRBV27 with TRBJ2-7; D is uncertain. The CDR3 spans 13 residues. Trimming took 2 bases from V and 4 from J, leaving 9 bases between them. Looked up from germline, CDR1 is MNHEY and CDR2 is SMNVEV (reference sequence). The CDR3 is CASSLGQWYEQYF. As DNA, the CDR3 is TGTGCCAGCAGTTTAGGGCAGTGGTACGAGCAGTACTTC.

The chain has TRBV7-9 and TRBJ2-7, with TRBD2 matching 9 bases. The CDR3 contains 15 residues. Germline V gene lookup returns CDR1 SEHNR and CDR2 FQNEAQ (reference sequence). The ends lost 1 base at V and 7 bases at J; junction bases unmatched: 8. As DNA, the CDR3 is TGTGCCAGCAGCTTAGTTGGCGGGAGGGCTGGTGAGCAGTACTTC. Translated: CASSLVGGRAGEQYF.

The CDR3 bases are TGTGCCAGCAGCTCTACAGGGGATCAGCCCCAGCATTTT. Encoded protein: CASSSTGDQPQHF. This sequence joins TRBV7-6 and TRBJ1-5, with 7 bases lining up with TRBD1. The ends lost 4 bases at V and 5 bases at J; junction bases unmatched: 2. From germline, CDR1 is SGHVS and CDR2 FNYEAQ. This CDR3 region has 13 residues.

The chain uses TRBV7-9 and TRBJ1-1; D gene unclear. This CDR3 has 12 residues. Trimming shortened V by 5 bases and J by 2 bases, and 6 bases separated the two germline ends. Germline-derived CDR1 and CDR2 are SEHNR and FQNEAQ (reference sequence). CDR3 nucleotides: TGTGCCAGCAGCCCCCGTAACACTGAAGCTTTCTTT. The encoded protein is CASSPRNTEAFF.

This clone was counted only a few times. The CDR3 protein is CASSSAGLDFGEQFF. The CDR3 nucleotides read TGTGCCAGTAGTTCGGCGGGACTAGACTTTGGTGAGCAGTTCTTC. The chain couples TRBV19 to TRBJ2-1; 8 bases line up with TRBD2. The CDR3 sequence is 15 residues long. Germline-derived CDR1 and CDR2 are LNHDA and SQIVND (reference sequence). With 5 bases clipped from V and 9 bases from J, the junction kept 12 bases outside the gene matches. Complete variable domain (other parts from reference TRBV19 and TRBJ2-1): DGGITQSPKYLFRKEGQNVTLSCEQNLNHDAMYWYRQDPGQGLRLIYYSQIVNDFQKGDIAEGYSVSREKKESFPLTVTSAQKNPTAFYLCASSSAGLDFGEQFFGPGTRLTVL.

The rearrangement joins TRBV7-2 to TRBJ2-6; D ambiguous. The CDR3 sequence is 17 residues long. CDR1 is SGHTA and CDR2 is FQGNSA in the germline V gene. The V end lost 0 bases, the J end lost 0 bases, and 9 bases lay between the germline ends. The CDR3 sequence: CASSLASQSSGANVLTF. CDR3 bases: TGTGCCAGCAGCTTAGCTAGTCAAAGCTCTGGGGCCAACGTCCTGACTTTC.

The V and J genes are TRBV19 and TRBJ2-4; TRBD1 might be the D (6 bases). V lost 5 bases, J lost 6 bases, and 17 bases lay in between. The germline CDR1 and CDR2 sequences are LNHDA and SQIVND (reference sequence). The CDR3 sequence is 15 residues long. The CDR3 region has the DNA TGTGCCAGTAGTGGGGAGACAGGCTTTATAAACATTCAGTACTTC. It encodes CASSGETGFINIQYF.